Listed below are T cell receptor beta chains from one sample, sequenced in a study of siplizumab effects on memory and regulatory T cells. Generated by immunoSEQ multiplex PCR, the TCRdb table keeps only in-frame clones and is missing some. Among 99,000 or so clones listed, about 93% were seen once. The sample consisted of CD4+ T cells sorted from blood. These receptors came from a human donor in good health. Both conserved end residues are part of each CDR3. Each record gives: D gene, clone size, J gene, V gene, CDR3 protein, CDR3 DNA. D genes are given only for firm matches. Clone size is given for some rows only: seen once, a few or many times, or a class if the clone is expanded.

TRBD2 once TRBJ2-3 TRBV7-3 CASSLGTSGNTDTQYF TGTGCCAGCAGCTTAGGGACTAGCGGGAACACAGATACGCAGTATTTT
TRBD2 NA TRBJ2-1 TRBV25-1 CASSDQVIAGSYNEQFF TGTGCCAGCAGTGATCAGGTGATAGCGGGCTCCTACAATGAGCAGTTCTTC
NA NA TRBJ1-2 TRBV6-6 CASRFLSTESYGYTF TGTGCCAGCAGGTTTCTCTCGACAGAGAGCTATGGCTACACCTTC
TRBD1 NA TRBJ2-2 TRBV4-2 CASSPSGGRTGELFF TGTGCCAGCAGCCCTTCAGGGGGTAGGACCGGGGAGCTGTTTTTT
NA NA TRBJ2-3 TRBV7-6 CASSLAGQGGEDTQYF TGTGCCAGCAGCTTAGCAGGGCAGGGTGGTGAAGATACGCAGTATTTT
TRBD2 NA TRBJ2-3 TRBV4-1 CASSQVTALSGGSDTQYF TGCGCCAGCAGCCAAGTAACGGCACTAAGCGGGGGGTCAGATACGCAGTATTTT
NA NA TRBJ1-3 TRBV19 CASAQASGNTIYF TGTGCCAGCGCCCAGGCCTCTGGAAACACCATATATTTT
NA NA TRBJ1-1 TRBV27 CASSLNRGRRAFF TGTGCCAGCAGTTTAAACCGGGGGAGGCGAGCTTTCTTT
NA once TRBJ1-6 TRBV11-2 CASSYTGGRDSPLHF TGTGCCAGCAGTTATACAGGAGGTCGGGATTCACCCCTCCACTTT
NA NA TRBJ1-4 TRBV7-2 CASSLAEGSDNEKLFF TGTGCCAGCAGCTTAGCGGAGGGGTCTGATAATGAAAAACTGTTTTTT
NA NA TRBJ2-1 TRBV18 CASSPVRDEQFF TGTGCCAGCTCACCAGTCCGTGATGAGCAGTTCTTC
NA NA TRBJ2-1 TRBV4-2 CASSPRGLADPLNFF TGTGCCAGCAGCCCGAGGGGGCTAGCGGACCCCCTGAACTTCTTC
NA once TRBJ2-3 TRBV4-1 CASSLGWLTETSTDTQYF TGCGCCAGCAGCCTCGGGTGGCTGACTGAGACTAGCACAGATACGCAGTATTTT
TRBD1 NA TRBJ2-1 TRBV13 CASSLLGTGNYNEQFF TGTGCCAGCAGCTTACTGGGGACAGGGAACTACAATGAGCAGTTCTTC
NA few TRBJ1-3 TRBV6-6 CASTLEGSGNTIYF TGTGCCAGCACCCTTGAGGGCTCTGGAAACACCATATATTTT
TRBD1 NA TRBJ2-7 TRBV6-6 CASRQTGVSEQYF TGTGCCAGCAGGCAAACAGGGGTTAGCGAGCAGTACTTC
NA NA TRBJ2-7 TRBV10-3 CAISERQPYEQYF TGTGCCATCAGTGAGAGGCAGCCCTACGAGCAGTACTTC
TRBD1 NA TRBJ1-4 TRBV10-3 CATRDSQNEKLFF TGTGCCACCCGGGACAGCCAAAATGAAAAACTGTTTTTT
TRBD1 NA TRBJ1-1 TRBV7-2 CASSQRQGTEAFF TGTGCCAGCAGCCAAAGACAGGGCACTGAAGCTTTCTTT
TRBD1 NA TRBJ2-5 TRBV18 CASSVQGAPRETQYF TGTGCCAGCTCAGTCCAGGGGGCCCCAAGGGAGACCCAGTACTTC
TRBD1 NA TRBJ1-5 TRBV19 CASSIYEGQGNQPQHF TGTGCCAGTAGTATATACGAGGGACAGGGGAATCAGCCCCAGCATTTT
NA NA TRBJ1-6 TRBV25-1 CASSESTVRNSPLHF TGTGCCAGCAGTGAATCTACAGTCCGTAATTCACCCCTCCACTTT
NA NA TRBJ1-4 TRBV5-5 CASNPTGGATNEKLFF TGTGCCAGCAACCCTACAGGAGGAGCAACTAATGAAAAACTGTTTTTT
TRBD1 NA TRBJ1-2 TRBV7-2 CASSHGTGFWGYGYTF TGTGCCAGCAGCCACGGGACAGGGTTCTGGGGCTATGGCTACACCTTC
NA NA TRBJ1-4 TRBV6-6 CASSWGHSNEKLFF TGTGCCAGCAGTTGGGGACACTCTAATGAAAAACTGTTTTTT
NA NA TRBJ2-7 TRBV5-5 CASSLSQGGAAYEQYF TGTGCCAGCAGCTTGTCACAGGGAGGGGCAGCCTACGAGCAGTACTTC
NA NA TRBJ1-2 TRBV7-9 CASSPDSNYGYTF TGTGCCAGCAGCCCCGACAGCAACTATGGCTACACCTTC
NA NA TRBJ1-1 TRBV6-5 CASSYSGENAEAFF TGTGCCAGCAGTTACTCTGGCGAGAACGCCGAAGCTTTCTTT
TRBD2 NA TRBJ2-5 TRBV7-2 CASSLRTSGRRETQYF TGTGCCAGCAGCCTGCGGACTAGCGGGAGGAGGGAGACCCAGTACTTC